The 23 T cell receptor beta chains given below trace back to one sample, sequenced in a study of T-cell reconstitution after alpha-beta-depleted transplantation in children (TCRdb year 2016). Explained via the paper, the treatment or condition label denotes: allogeneic hematopoietic cell transplantation with graft depleted of TCRalphabeta T cells and CD19 B cells. Library creation used PCR. Instrument used: Illumina HiSeq 2500. To normalize quantification of the TCRbeta repertoire, the TCR libraries were built with molecular barcoding that relied on unique molecular identifiers. The public reads were quality trimmed at Q25 with fastp and then assembled into clones with MiXCR by TCRdb, keeping productive beta chains. Duplicate CDR3 protein sequences are folded into a single record with the most common DNA and genes. This sample holds 900,000 or so distinct CDR3 sequences; about 15% were observed only once. The ten largest clones add up to around 5% of the sample.

Sequenced here: PBMCs, mostly from graft donor cells, sampled 360 days after TCRalphabeta/CD19-depleted stem cell transplant. The receptors derive from a male patient younger than 18 who had a stem cell transplant for acute lymphoblastic leukemia, so the T cells may come from the graft donor.

This chain uses TRBV12-3 or TRBV12-4 with TRBJ2-3, with TRBD2 as a possible D gene (6 bases). The length of the CDR3 is 16 residues. The germline V and J ends were trimmed by 2 bases and 6 bases, with 18 bases remaining between them. This CDR3 reads CASSLLPGVVGDTQYF. In DNA form, the CDR3 reads TGTGCCAGCAGTTTATTGCCGGGAGTGGTGGGGGATACGCAGTATTTT.

There are many counts of this clonotype. CDR3 DNA: TGCAGCGTACTCGGACAGGATCGCGCTCAGTACTTC. This gives the protein CSVLGQDRAQYF. The chain joins TRBV29-1 to TRBJ2-4, with TRBD1 matching 7 bases. The CDR3 spans 12 residues. Germline V gives CDR1 SQVTM, CDR2 ANQGSEA. V lost 6 bases, J lost 12 bases, and 11 bases stayed unmatched.

This clonotype is a singleton in its sample. A junction end diverges from the germline sequence, so it may reflect a read error. This rearrangement joins TRBV9 to TRBJ2-2; D tentatively fits TRBD1 or TRBD2 (5 bases each). Looked up from germline, CDR1 is SGDLS and CDR2 is YYNGEE. This CDR3 comprises 13 residues. The CDR3 sequence is CASSKTGAGELYF. CDR3 bases: TGTGCCAGCAGCAAAACAGGTGCCGGGGAGCTGTATTTT.

The J gene is TRBJ1-4, the V gene TRBV6-6; D is unresolved. The CDR3 has 13 residues. Germline V gene data show CDR1 as MNHNY and CDR2 as SVGAGI (reference sequence). Trimming left V 2 bases short and J 8 bases short, with 9 bases between. The CDR3 loop is CASSYPRGEKLFF. The CDR3 nucleotides read TGTGCCAGCAGTTACCCACGAGGGGAAAAACTGTTTTTT.

The rearrangement uses TRBV6-1 and TRBJ2-3; D uncertain. Germline lookup yields CDR1 MNHNS and CDR2 SASEGT. V was trimmed by 6 bases and J by 2 bases, leaving 6 bases between them. This CDR3 contains 12 residues. This CDR3 reads CASRRYTDTQYF. The CDR3 DNA reads as TGTGCCAGCAGACGGTACACAGATACGCAGTATTTT.

This clonotype occurred a few times. The chain uses TRBV9 and TRBJ2-3; no reliable D call. Germline loops: CDR1 SGDLS, CDR2 YYNGEE. This CDR3 comprises 16 residues. With 0 bases removed from V and 5 bases from J, the gap between germline ends came to 16 bases. The CDR3 loop reads CASSVVLWEGIDTQYF. Written as DNA, the CDR3 is TGTGCCAGCAGCGTAGTCCTCTGGGAAGGGATAGATACGCAGTATTTT.

The rearrangement uses TRBV5-1 and TRBJ1-1, with 10 bases identical to TRBD1. Germline lookup yields CDR1 SGHRS and CDR2 YFSETQ. Trimming at V came to 3 bases and at J to 0 bases, leaving 14 bases not matched to a gene. This CDR3 contains 19 residues. The CDR3 bases are TGCGCCAGCAGCTCCCTCGTACGGGACAGGGGAAAAGTGAACACTGAAGCTTTCTTT. Protein sequence: CASSSLVRDRGKVNTEAFF.

The chain joins TRBV10-3 to TRBJ2-3, with D possibly being TRBD1 (5 bases). The CDR3 is 13 amino acids. The ends were cut back, 5 bases at V and 3 bases at J, with 9 bases in the middle. The germline CDR1 and CDR2 sequences are ENHRY and SYGVKD. The CDR3 bases are TGTGCCATCAGTTGGGGCGGAACAGATACGCAGTATTTT. Protein: CAISWGGTDTQYF.

The chain uses TRBV11-2 and TRBJ1-4; no clear D. The CDR3 is 15 residues long. Germline CDR1 SGHAT, CDR2 FQNNGV. Trimming took 0 bases from V and 6 from J, leaving 11 bases between them. The CDR3: CASSLEGLLYEKLFF. CDR3 coding DNA: TGTGCCAGCAGCTTAGAAGGACTCCTTTATGAAAAACTGTTTTTT. Drawing the rest from reference TRBV11-2 and TRBJ1-4, the complete variable domain is EAGVAQSPRYKIIEKRQSVAFWCNPISGHATLYWYQQILGQGPKLLIQFQNNGVVDDSQLPKDRFSAERLKGVDSTLKIQPAKLEDSAVYLCASSLEGLLYEKLFFGSGTQLSVL.

J is TRBJ2-7 and V is TRBV6-5; D possibly uses TRBD1 or TRBD2 (5 bases each). V lost 0 bases to trimming and J lost 4 bases, with 19 bases between them. The CDR3 has 17 residues. Germline loops: CDR1 MNHEY, CDR2 SVGAGI. The CDR3 nucleotides read TGTGCCAGCAGTTACTCGGTGGGCGGGCAGGGTAGATACGAGCAGTACTTC. Its translation: CASSYSVGGQGRYEQYF.

The V gene is TRBV20-1, the J gene TRBJ2-6; 8 bases are shared with TRBD2. V lost 6 bases to trimming and J lost 1 base; unmatched junction nucleotides: 8. The V gene's germline CDR1 is DFQATT and CDR2 SNEGSKA (reference sequence). This CDR3 spans 16 amino acids. CDR3 amino acids: CSARGGSYSGANVLTF. The CDR3 DNA follows: TGCAGTGCCCGGGGGGGGAGCTATTCTGGGGCCAACGTCCTGACTTTC.

The chain employs TRBV9 and TRBJ2-7; D gene ambiguous. The CDR3 consists of 15 residues. Trimming removed 1 base from V and 6 bases from J, with 17 bases in between. Germline loops: CDR1 SGDLS, CDR2 YYNGEE. CDR3 sequence: CASSVRAGPAFEQYF. In DNA, the CDR3 is TGTGCCAGCAGCGTAAGAGCAGGCCCCGCCTTCGAGCAGTACTTC.

Only a few counts were recorded for this clonotype. The chain has TRBV28 and TRBJ2-1; 7 positions agree with TRBD2. The CDR3 consists of 13 residues. With V trimmed by 4 bases and J by 7 bases, 4 bases remained unmatched. Germline CDR1 reads MDHEN; CDR2 reads SYDVKM. The CDR3 nucleotides read TGTGCCAGCAGTTCCCTAGCGGCAAATGAGCAGTTCTTC. Translating it yields CASSSLAANEQFF.

This clonotype was seen a few times. The chain has TRBV11-3 and TRBJ2-2, with TRBD1 as a possible D gene (5 bases). The germline V gene has CDR1 SGHNT and CDR2 YENEEA. CDR3 length equals 17 residues. The V and J ends lost 0 bases and 0 bases respectively, with 11 bases between them. CDR3 amino acids: CASSLDPTDANTGELFF. In DNA, the CDR3 is TGTGCCAGCAGCTTAGATCCGACAGATGCGAACACCGGGGAGCTGTTTTTT.

This clonotype came up a few times. J is TRBJ2-1 and V is TRBV4-2; 11 bases are shared with TRBD1. V was pared by 2 bases and J by 6 bases, with 3 bases of the junction left unmatched. The CDR3 contains 15 residues. Germline CDR1 LGHNA, CDR2 YNFKEQ. The CDR3 DNA reads as TGTGCCAGCAGCCAAACCGGGACAGGGGGCAATGAGCAGTTCTTC. It specifies CASSQTGTGGNEQFF.

This clonotype was counted only a few times. The chain uses TRBV6-2 or TRBV6-3 and TRBJ2-5, with TRBD1 as a possible D gene (5 bases). The ends were cut back, 0 bases at V and 0 bases at J, with 17 bases in the middle. Per germline, CDR1 MNHEY and CDR2 SVGEGT. This CDR3 has 18 amino acids. The CDR3 reads CASSYSKQGTKYQETQYF. The CDR3 DNA is TGTGCCAGCAGTTACTCGAAGCAGGGAACCAAGTACCAAGAGACCCAGTACTTC.

In nucleotides, the CDR3 is TGTGCCAGCAGACCGGACAACACTGAAGCTTTCTTT. Its translation: CASRPDNTEAFF. The chain couples TRBV12-3 or TRBV12-4 to TRBJ1-1; no firm D call. The V end was cut by 6 bases, the J end by 2 bases, with 7 bases between. The CDR3 has 12 amino acids.

The rearrangement joins TRBV29-1 to TRBJ2-2, with 7 bases aligning to TRBD1. Germline CDR1 SQVTM, CDR2 ANQGSEA. The CDR3 spans 15 residues. The V and J ends lost 0 bases and 4 bases, in that order; junction bases with no gene match: 5. The CDR3 DNA follows: TGCAGCGTTGAAGATCGGGACAGTTCCACCGGGGAGCTGTTTTTT. This codes for CSVEDRDSSTGELFF.

J is TRBJ2-1 and V is TRBV20-1; 14 nucleotides align to TRBD2. CDR3 length: 17 amino acids. In germline, CDR1 is DFQATT, CDR2 SNEGSKA (reference sequence). The V gene end was trimmed by 6 bases and the J gene end by 0 bases; junction bases not matched to a gene: 7. CDR3 amino acids: CSANGGLAGASYNEQFF. CDR3 DNA sequence: TGCAGTGCAAATGGGGGACTAGCGGGGGCCTCCTACAATGAGCAGTTCTTC.

There are a few counts of this clonotype. This rearrangement joins TRBV20-1 to TRBJ2-5, with 9 nucleotides matching TRBD2. The CDR3 sequence is 16 residues long. The V and J ends lost 6 bases and 4 bases, in that order; junction bases with no gene match: 15. CDR1 is DFQATT, CDR2 SNEGSKA, per germline (reference sequence). As DNA, the CDR3 is TGCAGTGCCACCCAGCTCTGGCGGGAGGGCCGAGAGACCCAGTACTTC. Translation: CSATQLWREGRETQYF.

The chain employs TRBV5-1 and TRBJ2-5; tentatively, D is TRBD1 (5 bases). Germline values: CDR1 SGHRS, CDR2 YFSETQ. This CDR3 contains 14 residues. Trimming pared 1 base from V and 4 bases from J, leaving 11 bases between. CDR3 in amino acids: CASSLPQGGETQYF. In DNA, the CDR3 is TGCGCCAGCAGCTTGCCCCAGGGCGGAGAGACCCAGTACTTC. Looking up the rest from reference TRBV5-1 and TRBJ2-5 gives the full variable domain: KAGVTQTPRYLIKTRGQQVTLSCSPISGHRSVSWYQQTPGQGLQFLFEYFSETQRNKGNFPGRFSGRQFSNSRSEMNVSTLELGDSALYLCASSLPQGGETQYFGPGTRLLVL.

The chain employs TRBV12-3 or TRBV12-4 and TRBJ2-4; 12 bases agree with TRBD2. The ends lost 3 bases at V and 5 bases at J; junction bases unmatched: 11. This CDR3 has 18 amino acids. DNA of the CDR3: TGTGCCAGCAGTTTCCCTAGCGGGAGGGCAATGAGCGAAAACATTCAGTACTTC. It is translated as CASSFPSGRAMSENIQYF.

This clonotype was picked up a small number of times. V and J are TRBV18 and TRBJ1-2; TRBD1 matches at 8 bases. Germline V CDR1 and CDR2: KGHSH, LQKENI. V lost 3 bases, J lost 1 base, and 10 bases stayed unmatched. This CDR3 is 17 amino acids long. The CDR3 DNA follows: TGTGCCAGCTCACCCGGGACAGGCCACGGGGTTAACTATGGCTACACCTTC. It is translated as CASSPGTGHGVNYGYTF.